Here is one TCR beta chain with its context. V gave up 3 bases and J gave up 7 bases; unmatched junction bases: 11. This CDR3 comprises 15 residues. The germline gives CDR1 ENHRY, CDR2 SYGVKD. TCRdb keeps only in-frame clones here, not all; method: immunoSEQ multiplex PCR. Of fewer than 15,000 clones in the sample, 88% were seen once. The data derive from a study of chemoradiotherapy in HPV16-positive cancers. Repeated repertoire sampling spanned the course of chemoradiotherapy. This specimen was blood, taken from a patient who underwent chemoradiotherapy. The chain is built from TRBV10-3 and TRBJ2-7, with 8 bases aligning to TRBD1. The receptor was derived from a human donor with HPV-associated anogenital cancer. CDR3 bases: TGTGCCATCAGTGATCGGGGGTATACAGGGGGTGAGCAGTACTTC. It is translated as CAISDRGYTGGEQYF.